Below are 27 T cell receptor beta chains sequenced from a single sample in a study of blood T cell repertoires in COVID-19. Assay used: immunoSEQ multiplex PCR; TCRdb lists only in-frame clones, some missing. The sample lists about 50,000 clones, approximately 84% occurring once. The sequencing sample was made of peripheral blood. These receptors all stem from a woman aged 80 or older with COVID-19, enrolled during active disease.

The chain carries TRBV25-1 and TRBJ2-7; D is possibly TRBD1 (6 bases). The V gene lost 3 bases and the J gene lost 2 bases, with 11 bases spanning the gap. CDR1 and CDR2 from the germline V gene are MGHDK and SYGVNS. The CDR3 has 14 residues. The CDR3 loop is CASSERTAPYEQYF. In DNA form, the CDR3 reads TGTGCCAGCAGTGAGAGGACAGCCCCCTACGAGCAGTACTTC.

The gene calls are TRBV7-3 and TRBJ1-1, with D uncertain. V was pared by 8 bases and J by 0 bases, with 10 bases between. The CDR3 extends over 13 amino acids. Germline assignment: CDR1 SGHTA and CDR2 FQGTGA. CDR3 sequence: CASRRSMNTEAFF. Written as DNA, the CDR3 is TGTGCCAGCCGGAGGTCCATGAACACTGAAGCTTTCTTT.

The chain couples TRBV24-1 to TRBJ2-3; 8 nucleotides agree with TRBD1. Unmatched junction bases numbered 10, after V lost 3 bases and J lost 3 bases. The CDR3 spans 17 residues. Germline V gene lookup returns CDR1 KGHDR and CDR2 SFDVKD. CDR3 residues: CATSDPQGVIETDTQYF. The DNA of the CDR3 is TGTGCCACCAGTGATCCACAGGGGGTGATAGAAACAGATACGCAGTATTTT.

The chain recombines TRBV10-3 with TRBJ1-4; D is ambiguous. The CDR3 runs to 14 residues. V gave up 8 bases and J gave up 7 bases, with 17 bases separating them. Germline V gene data show CDR1 as ENHRY and CDR2 as SYGVKD. CDR3 nucleotide sequence: TGTGCCATCGGGTGGGAGGGTGGAGGTGAAAAACTGTTTTTT. The encoded protein is CAIGWEGGGEKLFF.

The chain is built from TRBV2 and TRBJ1-2, with 8 positions matching TRBD1. V lost 5 bases and J lost 3; bases outside the gene matches: 2. The CDR3 contains 13 residues. The germline V gene encodes CDR1 SNHLY and CDR2 FYNNEI. CDR3 in DNA: TGTGCCAGCAGTCCGGACAGGGACTATGGCTACACCTTC. Translating gives CASSPDRDYGYTF.

This rearrangement joins TRBV30 to TRBJ2-1; 9 positions agree with TRBD2. CDR1 and CDR2 from the germline V gene are GTSNPN and SVGIG (reference sequence). J lost 0 bases, V lost 0 bases, and 9 bases had no gene match. The CDR3 spans 18 residues. Written as DNA, the CDR3 is TGTGCCTGGAGTGTAACTAGCGGGTCCCCTTTCTCCTACAATGAGCAGTTCTTC. Translating it yields CAWSVTSGSPFSYNEQFF.

The CDR3: CASSAGQGVVLTF. In nucleotides, the CDR3 is TGTGCCAGCAGCGCAGGACAGGGGGTCGTCCTGACTTTC. The chain recombines TRBV14 with TRBJ2-6, with 10 bases fitting TRBD1. Germline-derived CDR1 and CDR2 are SGHDN and FVKESK. This CDR3 has 13 residues. V shed 5 bases and J 12 bases; nucleotides not matched to a gene: 4.

The rearrangement joins TRBV7-8 to TRBJ2-3, with D possibly matching TRBD2 (6 bases). This CDR3 has 13 residues. Trimming left V 1 base short and J 4 bases short, with 6 bases between. CDR1 and CDR2 from the germline V gene are SGHVS and FQNEAQ. CDR3 DNA sequence: TGTGCCAGCAGCTTAGGGGACTCAGATACGCAGTATTTT. Residues: CASSLGDSDTQYF.

The genes are TRBV3-1 (or the pseudogene TRBV3-2) and TRBJ1-2; a possible D gene is TRBD1 (5 bases). Germline CDR1 reads LGHDT; CDR2 reads YNNKEL (reference sequence). V lost 4 bases and J 1 base, leaving 10 bases between the germline ends. CDR3 size: 14 residues. The CDR3 sequence is CASSLSGINYGYTF. For the CDR3, the DNA is TGTGCCAGCAGCCTGTCAGGGATTAACTATGGCTACACCTTC.

The gene calls are TRBV5-1 and TRBJ2-3; 9 nucleotides align to TRBD2. CDR3 length: 16 amino acids. The V gene's germline CDR1 is SGHRS and CDR2 YFSETQ. Germline trimming cut 4 bases from V and 0 bases from J; bases unmatched to any gene: 6. The CDR3 DNA is TGCGCCAGCAGCAGCCATAGCGGGAGAAGCACAGATACGCAGTATTTT. Its protein is CASSSHSGRSTDTQYF.

J is TRBJ1-2 and V is TRBV12-3 or TRBV12-4; D is undetermined. The CDR3 loop spans 12 amino acids. Trimming cost V 5 bases and J 4 bases, with 8 bases left between them. The CDR3 DNA is TGTGCCAGCAGTCCCTCCCTCTATGGCTACACCTTC. Amino acids: CASSPSLYGYTF.

This clone was seen a single time. The chain uses TRBV5-1 and TRBJ2-1; 9 nucleotides align to TRBD2. CDR3 size: 14 residues. Germline lookup yields CDR1 SGHRS and CDR2 YFSETQ. Trimming removed 4 bases from V and 5 bases from J; junction bases left unmatched: 4. DNA of the CDR3: TGCGCCAGCAGCCAGGGGACTAGCAACAATGAGCAGTTCTTC. Translating it yields CASSQGTSNNEQFF. The variable domain in full, completed from reference TRBV5-1 and TRBJ2-1, reads KAGVTQTPRYLIKTRGQQVTLSCSPISGHRSVSWYQQTPGQGLQFLFEYFSETQRNKGNFPGRFSGRQFSNSRSEMNVSTLELGDSALYLCASSQGTSNNEQFFGPGTRLTVL.

This clone was picked up a small number of times. This chain uses TRBV6-5 with TRBJ1-1; a possible D gene is TRBD1 (5 bases). V lost 0 bases to trimming and J lost 4 bases, with 12 bases between them. Germline assignment: CDR1 MNHEY and CDR2 SVGAGI. The CDR3 has 15 amino acids. The CDR3 region is CASSYSGGSTTEAFF. For the CDR3, the DNA is TGTGCCAGCAGTTACTCTGGGGGGAGTACCACTGAAGCTTTCTTT.

J is TRBJ1-5 and V is TRBV6-2 or TRBV6-3; 10 bases match TRBD1. V dropped 6 bases and J dropped 2; count of bases not matched to a gene: 13. The CDR3 extends over 18 amino acids. Germline assignment: CDR1 MNHEY and CDR2 SVGEGT. CDR3 loop: CASSPHYTGTGGNQPQHF. CDR3 sequence (DNA): TGTGCCAGCAGCCCGCATTATACCGGGACAGGGGGCAATCAGCCCCAGCATTTT.

The gene calls are TRBV5-1 and TRBJ1-6; 9 bases agree with TRBD1. The CDR3 is 16 amino acids. V lost 2 bases to trimming and J lost 4 bases; unmatched junction nucleotides: 4. The germline CDR1 and CDR2 sequences are SGHRS and YFSETQ. The CDR3 DNA sequence: TGCGCCAGCAGCTTCTCCGGGACAGGGTATAATTCACCCCTCCACTTT. Protein sequence: CASSFSGTGYNSPLHF.

The CDR3: CSVEGRGRGGNYGYTF. The CDR3 coding sequence is TGCAGCGTTGAAGGCAGGGGGCGTGGAGGTAACTATGGCTACACCTTC. The chain joins TRBV29-1 to TRBJ1-2, with TRBD1 identical over 8 bases. The CDR3 is 16 amino acids. V shed 1 base and J 1 base; nucleotides not matched to a gene: 8. In germline, CDR1 is SQVTM, CDR2 ANQGSEA.

This clone was observed a handful of times. This chain links TRBV9 with TRBJ1-1; TRBD1 is a possible D gene (5 bases). Germline CDR1 SGDLS, CDR2 YYNGEE. The CDR3 is 15 amino acids. Trimming took off 0 bases at V and 0 bases at J, with 9 bases between the two ends. CDR3 nucleotides: TGTGCCAGCAGCGTAGCAGGGCTCGTGAACACTGAAGCTTTCTTT. The encoded protein is CASSVAGLVNTEAFF.

The rearrangement links TRBV10-3 to TRBJ1-1; 9 bases are a match to TRBD1. V dropped 6 bases and J dropped 5; count of bases not matched to a gene: 7. CDR1 is ENHRY, CDR2 SYGVKD, per germline. This CDR3 comprises 14 residues. Here the CDR3 DNA reads TGTGCCATCAGGGGGGACAGGGTAGAAACTGAAGCTTTCTTT. Its protein product is CAIRGDRVETEAFF.

This chain connects TRBV5-1 to TRBJ2-4; the D gene is possibly TRBD1 (6 bases). The ends were cut back, 3 bases at V and 7 bases at J, with 20 bases in the middle. The CDR3 length is 16 residues. The germline CDR1 and CDR2 sequences are SGHRS and YFSETQ. The CDR3 loop reads CASSSEKGGSRNIQYF. The CDR3 DNA reads TGCGCCAGCAGCTCCGAGAAAGGGGGAAGTAGGAACATTCAGTACTTC.

The rearrangement links TRBV19 to TRBJ1-3; 9 bases are shared with TRBD1. Germline trimming cut 5 bases from V and 4 bases from J; bases unmatched to any gene: 6. Germline loops: CDR1 LNHDA, CDR2 SQIVND (reference sequence). This CDR3 spans 15 amino acids. CDR3 DNA: TGTGCCAGTAGTCCGGACAGGGGAGGAGGAAACACCATATATTTT. As protein: CASSPDRGGGNTIYF.

The chain employs TRBV6-6 and TRBJ1-2; D perhaps matches TRBD1 (5 bases). The CDR3 spans 13 residues. Deletions cut 8 bases from V and 3 bases from J, with 13 bases between. The germline gives CDR1 MNHNY, CDR2 SVGAGI (reference sequence). Here the CDR3 DNA reads TGTGCCAGCGAGGGGTCGGGGGACTATGGCTACACCTTC. It is translated as CASEGSGDYGYTF.

This chain links TRBV4-1 with TRBJ1-5; 7 bases line up with TRBD1. V lost 0 bases, J lost 3 bases, and 11 bases stayed unmatched. The germline CDR1 and CDR2 sequences are MGHRA and YSYEKL. This CDR3 region has 18 residues. CDR3: CASSQDRARGQHNQPQHF. CDR3 nucleotides: TGCGCCAGCAGCCAAGATAGGGCTCGGGGACAGCACAATCAGCCCCAGCATTTT.

This chain connects TRBV6-5 to TRBJ1-1, with a possible D match to TRBD1 (5 bases). This CDR3 region has 14 residues. Germline CDR1 is MNHEY and CDR2 is SVGAGI. Between the trimmed V and J ends, which lost 6 bases and 2 bases, there was a span of 13 bases. CDR3 nucleotide sequence: TGTGCCAGCAGATTGACAGAAAGCAACACTGAAGCTTTCTTT. Its translation: CASRLTESNTEAFF.

J is TRBJ2-2 and V is TRBV7-6; TRBD2 might be the D (5 bases). The CDR3 spans 15 residues. V lost 5 bases and J lost 1, with 11 bases in between. The germline V gene has CDR1 SGHVS and CDR2 FNYEAQ. CDR3 loop: CASSPVGVNTGELFF. The CDR3 DNA is TGTGCCAGCAGCCCCGTGGGAGTGAACACCGGGGAGCTGTTTTTT.

The CDR3 sequence: CASSEGPLLGNQPQHF. CDR3 DNA: TGTGCCAGCAGTGAAGGCCCCTTACTGGGCAATCAGCCCCAGCATTTT. This chain uses TRBV2 with TRBJ1-5; no clear D. This CDR3 spans 16 amino acids. The V gene lost 1 base and the J gene lost 2 bases, with 12 bases spanning the gap. Germline values: CDR1 SNHLY, CDR2 FYNNEI.

The chain uses TRBV2 and TRBJ1-1; 7 nucleotides match TRBD1. In germline, CDR1 is SNHLY, CDR2 FYNNEI. The CDR3 runs 14 residues. Unmatched junction bases numbered 3, after V lost 4 bases and J lost 1 base. This CDR3 is CASSGRQGNTEAFF. In DNA form, the CDR3 reads TGTGCCAGCAGTGGACGACAGGGGAACACTGAAGCTTTCTTT. The entire variable domain, with the rest obtained from reference TRBV2 and TRBJ1-1, is as follows: EPEVTQTPSHQVTQMGQEVILRCVPISNHLYFYWYRQILGQKVEFLVSFYNNEISEKSEIFDDQFSVERPDGSNFTLKIRSTKLEDSAMYFCASSGRQGNTEAFFGQGTRLTVV.

The gene calls are TRBV2 and TRBJ2-1; 9 bases are a match to TRBD1. The ends lost 6 bases at V and 2 bases at J; junction bases unmatched: 8. Germline CDR1 and CDR2: SNHLY and FYNNEI. This CDR3 spans 16 amino acids. The CDR3 reads CASRGTGGAPYNEQFF. CDR3 nucleotides: TGTGCCAGCAGGGGCACAGGGGGCGCCCCCTACAATGAGCAGTTCTTC.